These T cell receptor beta chains were read from a single sample in a study of CD8+ T cells in alopecia areata. Profiling relied on immunoSEQ multiplex PCR, and the TCRdb table lists in-frame clones only, not all of them. This sample yields roughly 200,000 clones, of which almost 65% are seen a single time; over 1.5% belongs to the top ten. The sequences come from CD4+ T cells sorted from blood, collected at week 0. Receptors were obtained from a human donor with alopecia areata. Both conserved end residues are part of each CDR3. The D gene is left open where the match is weak. Rows may omit the clone size; those that give it use once, few, many or a size class.

TRBV6-5	TRBD1	NA	TRBJ1-6	TGTGCCAGCAGTTCCCGTAGACAGGGAAATTCACCCCTCCACTTT	CASSSRRQGNSPLHF
TRBV9	NA	few	TRBJ1-6	TGTGCCAGCAGCGTAGAAGCATCCCCTAATTCACCCCTCCACTTT	CASSVEASPNSPLHF
TRBV14	NA	NA	TRBJ2-4	TGTGCCAGCAGCCAAGATTTGGGGGCGGACATTCAGTACTTC	CASSQDLGADIQYF
TRBV5-1	NA	NA	TRBJ1-2	TGCGCCAGCAGCTTGAATCCGGGAGTCGATTCTGGCTACACCTTC	CASSLNPGVDSGYTF
TRBV19	NA	NA	TRBJ2-4	TGTGCCAGTAGTATAGTTGGCAGACAGTACTTC	CASSIVGRQYF
TRBV18	NA	NA	TRBJ1-2	TGTGCCAGCTCACCTGGGTCCAACTATGGCTACACCTTC	CASSPGSNYGYTF
TRBV2	TRBD2	NA	TRBJ2-1	TGTGCCAGCAGTTGGACTAGCGGGGGGTATGGCAATGAGCAGTTCTTC	CASSWTSGGYGNEQFF
TRBV6-6	NA	NA	TRBJ1-2	TGTGCCAGCTATTCCCTTGGCTACACCTTC	CASYSLGYTF
TRBV5-1	NA	NA	TRBJ2-1	TGCGCCAGCAGCCCCGGTACTCAAGACAATGAGCAGTTCTTC	CASSPGTQDNEQFF
TRBV25-1	NA	NA	TRBJ1-6	TGTGCCAGCAGGATCGGGACTCCTAGTTCACCCCTCCACTTT	CASRIGTPSSPLHF
TRBV30	NA	NA	TRBJ2-4	TGTGCCTGGAGTAGCGGACAAGTAGCCAAAAACATTCAGTACTTC	CAWSSGQVAKNIQYF
TRBV7-6	NA	NA	TRBJ2-1	TGTGCCAGCAGCCCCGGCCCCTCGGGGAATGAGCAGTTCTTC	CASSPGPSGNEQFF
TRBV5-6	NA	NA	TRBJ2-1	TGTGCCAGCAGAACGACGGACTACAATGAGCAGTTCTTC	CASRTTDYNEQFF
TRBV29-1	NA	NA	TRBJ1-4	TGCAGCGCCGCCGCGGGGGCAACTAATGAAAAACTGTTTTTT	CSAAAGATNEKLFF
TRBV11-2	NA	NA	TRBJ1-2	TGTGCCAGCAGCTTAGATCAACTAAACATCTATGGCTACACCTTC	CASSLDQLNIYGYTF
TRBV2	TRBD1	many	TRBJ2-3	TGTGCCAGCAGTGAATTTCGATTGTCGGGACAGGGTTTAACAGATACGCAGTATTTT	CASSEFRLSGQGLTDTQYF
TRBV27	NA	NA	TRBJ2-1	TGTGCCAGCAGTTTATCGGTGTTAGCGGCGTACAATGAGCAGTTCTTC	CASSLSVLAAYNEQFF
TRBV9	NA	NA	TRBJ2-3	TGTGCCAGCAGCGACACAGACGTTGCGCAGTATTTT	CASSDTDVAQYF
TRBV9	TRBD1	NA	TRBJ1-6	TGTGCCAGCAGCGTAGGGACAGGGGGTTTCCCCCTCCACTTT	CASSVGTGGFPLHF
TRBV2	NA	NA	TRBJ2-7	TGTGCCAGCAGTGACGGATCCTACGAGCAGTACTTC	CASSDGSYEQYF
TRBV7-9	NA	NA	TRBJ1-1	TGTGCCAGCAGCTTACAGGGGCCCACTGAAGCTTTCTTT	CASSLQGPTEAFF
TRBV30	NA	NA	TRBJ2-2	TGTGCCTGGGGGAAACCGGACACCGGGGAGCTGTTTTTT	CAWGKPDTGELFF
TRBV11-3	NA	NA	TRBJ2-3	TGTGCCAGCAGCGGACAGGCCGGGACTCGCACAGATACGCAGTATTTT	CASSGQAGTRTDTQYF
TRBV10-3	NA	NA	TRBJ2-7	TGTGCCATCAGTAATACAGGGTACGAGCAGTACTTC	CAISNTGYEQYF
TRBV5-1	TRBD1	NA	TRBJ2-5	TGCGCCAGCAGCTTGGATCGACAGGGGGCCACCCAAGAGACCCAGTACTTC	CASSLDRQGATQETQYF
TRBV6-1	NA	few	TRBJ1-1	TGTGCCACCCAGACAGGTACGGGCACTGAAGCTTTCTTT	CATQTGTGTEAFF
TRBV5-6	NA	NA	TRBJ2-5	TGTGCCAGCAGCTTGGAAGGATATGGCGAGACCCAGTACTTC	CASSLEGYGETQYF
TRBV11-1	NA	NA	TRBJ2-3	TGTGCCAGCGAATCCAACGCCCGGGCTGCAGATACGCAGTATTTT	CASESNARAADTQYF
TRBV7-2	NA	few	TRBJ2-2	TGTGCCAGCAGCTCGCGACTTACCACCGGGGAGCTGTTTTTT	CASSSRLTTGELFF
TRBV29-1	NA	NA	TRBJ2-7	TGCAGCGTTGTCTCTGGGACCTACGAGCAGTACTTC	CSVVSGTYEQYF
TRBV11-2	NA	NA	TRBJ1-5	TGTGCCAGCAGCTCTAAGGGTAATCAGCCCCAGCATTTT	CASSSKGNQPQHF
TRBV2	NA	once	TRBJ1-4	TGTGCCAGCAGTGAAGGGCGGAGTTTTGAAAAACTGTTTTTT	CASSEGRSFEKLFF